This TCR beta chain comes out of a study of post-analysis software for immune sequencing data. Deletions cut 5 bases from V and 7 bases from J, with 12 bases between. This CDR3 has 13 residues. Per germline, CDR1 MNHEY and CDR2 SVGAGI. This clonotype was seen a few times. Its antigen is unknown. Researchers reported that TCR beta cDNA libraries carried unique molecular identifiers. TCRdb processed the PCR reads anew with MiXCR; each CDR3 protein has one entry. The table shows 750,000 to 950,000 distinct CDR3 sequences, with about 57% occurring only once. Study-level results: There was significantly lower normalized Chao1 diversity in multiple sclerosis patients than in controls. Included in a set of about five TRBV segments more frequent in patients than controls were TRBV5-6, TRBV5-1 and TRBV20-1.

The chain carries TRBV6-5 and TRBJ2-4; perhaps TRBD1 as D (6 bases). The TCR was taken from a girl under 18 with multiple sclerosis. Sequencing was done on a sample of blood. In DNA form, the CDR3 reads TGTGCCAGCAGTACCGGACAGAGTAACATTCAGTACTTC. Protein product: CASSTGQSNIQYF.